This TCR beta chain was retrieved from a study of Graves' ophthalmopathy and Graves' hyperthyroidism. Other autoimmune disease, uncontrolled infection, pregnancy and lactation led to exclusion. Germline V gives CDR1 SQVTM, CDR2 ANQGSEA. V was cut by 7 bases and J by 5 bases, with 17 bases left in between. This CDR3 spans 13 amino acids. The authors amplified TCR beta CDR3 regions from RNA transcripts. RT-PCR was first run with HTBI primers, then multiplex PCR in a second round. TCRdb processed the multiplex PCR reads anew with MiXCR; each CDR3 protein has one entry. The top ten hold around 10% of the sample, which has 210,000 or so distinct CDR3 sequences, approximately 29% seen once.

Sequenced input: peripheral blood. The V call is TRBV29-1, the J call TRBJ2-5; perhaps D is TRBD1 or TRBD2 (7 bases each). The TCR sequence derives from a man aged 45-60 years with Graves' ophthalmopathy. The CDR3 nucleotides are TGCAGCGGCGGCGGGGGCAGGGGGGAGACCCAGTACTTC. Its translation: CSGGGGRGETQYF. The whole variable domain, remainder taken from reference TRBV29-1 and TRBJ2-5, is SAVISQKPSRDICQRGTSLTIQCQVDSQVTMMFWYRQQPGQSLTLIATANQGSEATYESGFVIDKFPISRPNLTFSTLTVSNMSPEDSSIYLCSGGGGRGETQYFGPGTRLLVL.